This T cell receptor (beta chain) was found in a study of blood T cell repertoires in COVID-19. Sequencing was performed with immunoSEQ multiplex PCR; in TCRdb, only in-frame clones are kept and a portion is missing. The sample lists 210,000 or so clones, around 82% occurring once. CDR3 size: 13 residues. The V gene's germline CDR1 is LNHDA and CDR2 SQIVND (reference sequence). With 7 bases removed from V and 4 bases from J, the gap between germline ends came to 11 bases. Clinical history reported by participants formed the basis on which cohorts were assigned. Sample: PBMCs or T cells enriched from blood (not recorded which). The chain combines TRBV19 with TRBJ1-3; D is perhaps TRBD1 (6 bases). This clonotype was sampled from a woman aged 35 to 49 with acute COVID-19. The CDR3 region has the DNA TGTGCCAGTAACGCAGGGGAAGGAAACACCATATATTTT. Its protein is CASNAGEGNTIYF.